These 18 T cell receptor beta chains came from one sample sequenced in a study of blood T cell repertoires in COVID-19. Clones were read by immunoSEQ multiplex PCR, and TCRdb kept only the in-frame ones, dropping some. This sample yields approximately 290,000 clones, of which over 75% are seen a single time; around 13% belongs to the top ten. The specimen was peripheral blood. These receptors were obtained from a woman in her sixties or seventies with acute or convalescent COVID-19.

CDR3 sequence: CASSLVTGVGQETQYF. The CDR3 DNA follows: TGTGCCAGCAGCTTAGTGACAGGGGTGGGACAAGAGACCCAGTACTTC. V is TRBV7-7 and J is TRBJ2-5; 8 positions match TRBD1. The CDR3 has 16 residues. V lost 1 base and J lost 2; bases outside the gene matches: 6. The germline V gene has CDR1 SSHAT and CDR2 FNYEAQ (reference sequence). Variable domain in full (rest from reference TRBV7-7 and TRBJ2-5): GAGVSQSPRYKVTKRGQDVTLRCDPISSHATLYWYQQALGQGPEFLTYFNYEAQPDKSGLPSDRFSAERPEGSISTLTIQRTEQRDSAMYRCASSLVTGVGQETQYFGPGTRLLVL.

The rearrangement links TRBV28 to TRBJ1-4; maybe TRBD1 (5 bases). V gave up 3 bases and J gave up 3 bases, with 8 bases separating them. The CDR3 extends over 14 amino acids. Germline V lookup: CDR1 MDHEN, CDR2 SYDVKM. The CDR3, as DNA: TGTGCCAGCAGTTTGGTAGGGGCTAATGAAAAACTGTTTTTT. It codes for CASSLVGANEKLFF.

The rearrangement links TRBV6-2 or TRBV6-3 to TRBJ2-1; 8 bases map to TRBD2. CDR1 and CDR2 from the germline V gene are MNHEY and SVGEGT. V shed 4 bases, J shed 3 bases, and the junction held 11 bases outside the gene matches. CDR3 size: 17 residues. CDR3 protein: CASSSTRSTSGYNEQFF. The DNA of the CDR3 is TGTGCCAGCAGTTCCACTCGATCCACTAGCGGCTACAATGAGCAGTTCTTC.

This sequence joins TRBV19 and TRBJ2-1; 7 positions match TRBD1. The CDR3 runs 16 residues. Trimming at V came to 6 bases and at J to 4 bases, leaving 12 bases not matched to a gene. Germline V gene sequence: CDR1 LNHDA, CDR2 SQIVND (reference sequence). CDR3 nucleotides: TGTGCCAGTAGCCCGGGACAGCGTATCGTTTACAATGAGCAGTTCTTC. Its translation is CASSPGQRIVYNEQFF.

The chain employs TRBV28 and TRBJ2-7; D might be TRBD2 (6 bases). Trimming took 5 bases from V and 3 from J, leaving 20 bases between them. Germline V gene sequence: CDR1 MDHEN, CDR2 SYDVKM. The CDR3 length is 16 residues. CDR3 sequence reads: CASSRSSASYFYEQYF. CDR3 sequence (DNA): TGTGCCAGCAGTCGATCTAGCGCCAGCTACTTCTACGAGCAGTACTTC.

Concerning this clone itself: The identical CDR3 is also encoded by other nucleotide sequences in the sample. CDR3 bases: TGTGCCACCAGTGATCCGAGGACAGGGAACAATCAGCCCCAGCATTTT. Translation: CATSDPRTGNNQPQHF. The chain joins TRBV24-1 to TRBJ1-5, with 8 bases identical to TRBD1. The CDR3 extends over 16 amino acids. The ends lost 3 bases at V and 3 bases at J; junction bases unmatched: 6. Germline CDR1 and CDR2: KGHDR and SFDVKD.

This clone was picked up one time. The V call is TRBV6-1, the J call TRBJ2-2; TRBD2 matches at 8 bases. Trimming took 0 bases from V and 0 from J; bases not matched to a gene: 6. This CDR3 spans 18 amino acids. Germline V gene lookup returns CDR1 MNHNS and CDR2 SASEGT. The chain's CDR3 is CASSEAKRGFSNTGELFF. As DNA, the CDR3 is TGTGCCAGCAGTGAAGCCAAGCGGGGGTTTTCGAACACCGGGGAGCTGTTTTTT.

The chain couples TRBV21-1 to TRBJ2-1; the table's D call of TRBD2 was not tested on the DNA. TRBV21-1 is an annotated pseudogene. The CDR3 has 15 amino acids. The chain's CDR3 is CASSKSIGLNNEQFF. In nucleotides, the CDR3 is TGTGCCAGCAGCAAATCGATCGGTCTTAACAATGAGCAGTTCTTC.

V and J are TRBV5-1 and TRBJ2-7, with a possible D match to TRBD2 (5 bases). Germline CDR1 and CDR2: SGHRS and YFSETQ. Trimming took 4 bases from V and 10 from J, leaving 18 bases between them. The CDR3 consists of 13 residues. The CDR3 sequence: CASSRQDSTSQYF. The CDR3 nucleotides read TGCGCCAGCAGCCGGCAGGACTCGACGAGTCAGTACTTC.

V and J are TRBV15 and TRBJ1-4, with D possibly TRBD1 on 6 matching bases. Trimming shortened V by 1 base and J by 4 bases, and 10 bases separated the two germline ends. CDR3 size: 15 residues. Looked up from germline, CDR1 is LNHNV and CDR2 is YYDKDF (reference sequence). This chain's CDR3 is CATSRAGGSNEKLFF. The CDR3 DNA reads as TGTGCCACCAGCAGAGCGGGGGGCAGTAATGAAAAACTGTTTTTT.

For the CDR3, the DNA is TGCGCCAGCAGCGGCGACAGTAACCCCGAGCAGTACTTC. Translated, it gives CASSGDSNPEQYF. The V call is TRBV5-1, the J call TRBJ2-7; D is possibly TRBD1 (5 bases). The ends were cut back, 4 bases at V and 6 bases at J, with 14 bases in the middle. This CDR3 spans 13 amino acids. Per germline, CDR1 SGHRS and CDR2 YFSETQ.

The CDR3 nucleotides read TGCGCCAGCAGCCCGGGTTTTTGGACTGAAGCTTTCTTT. Translating it yields CASSPGFWTEAFF. This rearrangement joins TRBV5-1 to TRBJ1-1, with unresolved D. Germline CDR1 reads SGHRS; CDR2 reads YFSETQ. V lost 4 bases, J lost 5 bases, and 12 bases lay in between. CDR3 size: 13 residues.

A single count supports this clone. The chain recombines TRBV18 with TRBJ1-1; 10 nucleotides match TRBD1. The CDR3 covers 17 residues. With 3 bases clipped from V and 1 base from J, the junction kept 8 bases outside the gene matches. Per germline, CDR1 KGHSH and CDR2 LQKENI. The CDR3 spells CASSPSGTGARNTEAFF. CDR3 nucleotide sequence: TGTGCCAGCTCACCTTCAGGGACAGGGGCGAGGAACACTGAAGCTTTCTTT.

The chain is built from TRBV5-1 and TRBJ1-4; maybe TRBD1 (5 bases). Germline CDR1 and CDR2: SGHRS and YFSETQ. The germline V and J ends were trimmed by 1 base and 0 bases, with 13 bases remaining between them. There are 17 residues in the CDR3. CDR3 DNA: TGCGCCAGCAGCTTGCTTGGGGCCGGAGCAACTAATGAAAAACTGTTTTTT. Translating it yields CASSLLGAGATNEKLFF.

In its sample, this clone was seen a few times. The CDR3 sequence is CASSLGLRAQNQPQHF. The CDR3, as DNA: TGTGCCAGCAGCTTAGGTCTCAGGGCCCAAAATCAGCCCCAGCATTTT. The V gene is TRBV7-6, the J gene TRBJ1-5; D may be TRBD1 (5 bases). CDR3 length: 16 residues. The germline V gene encodes CDR1 SGHVS and CDR2 FNYEAQ. V lost 1 base, J lost 4 bases, and 14 bases lay in between.

The CDR3 protein is CASSRRTGGLGELFF. The DNA of the CDR3 is TGTGCCAGCAGCCGTAGGACAGGGGGACTCGGGGAGCTGTTTTTT. This chain connects TRBV7-2 to TRBJ2-2; 10 bases agree with TRBD1. The CDR3 consists of 15 residues. V was pared by 5 bases and J by 7 bases, with 7 bases of the junction left unmatched. Per germline, CDR1 SGHTA and CDR2 FQGNSA.

The chain couples TRBV19 to TRBJ2-7, with 8 bases that match TRBD1. Germline CDR1 LNHDA, CDR2 SQIVND (reference sequence). The CDR3 totals 15 residues. The trim removed 5 bases at V and 3 bases at J, leaving 9 bases unmatched. In DNA, the CDR3 is TGTGCCAGTAGTTCCCGAGGACAGGGAATCTACGAGCAGTACTTC. This translates into CASSSRGQGIYEQYF.

The rearrangement joins TRBV11-2 to TRBJ2-1; 11 bases agree with TRBD2. Germline V gene lookup returns CDR1 SGHAT and CDR2 FQNNGV. V was clipped by 5 bases and J by 3 bases; unmatched bases: 3. This CDR3 has 15 amino acids. The CDR3 DNA follows: TGTGCCAGCAGCCCAACTAGCGGGGGCTACAATGAGCAGTTCTTC. Its protein product is CASSPTSGGYNEQFF.